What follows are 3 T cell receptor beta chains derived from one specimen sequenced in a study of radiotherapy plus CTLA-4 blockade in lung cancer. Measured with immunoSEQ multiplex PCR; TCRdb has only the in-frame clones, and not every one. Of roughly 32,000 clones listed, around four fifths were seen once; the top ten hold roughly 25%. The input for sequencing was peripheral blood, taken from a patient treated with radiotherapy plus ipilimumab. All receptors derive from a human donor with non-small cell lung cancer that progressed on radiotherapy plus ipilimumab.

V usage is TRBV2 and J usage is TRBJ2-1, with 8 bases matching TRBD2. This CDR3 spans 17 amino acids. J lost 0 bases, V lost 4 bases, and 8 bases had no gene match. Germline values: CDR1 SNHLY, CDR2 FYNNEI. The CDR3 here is CASSVLGGGSSYNEQFF. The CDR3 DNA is TGTGCCAGCAGTGTTTTGGGCGGGGGGAGCTCCTACAATGAGCAGTTCTTC.

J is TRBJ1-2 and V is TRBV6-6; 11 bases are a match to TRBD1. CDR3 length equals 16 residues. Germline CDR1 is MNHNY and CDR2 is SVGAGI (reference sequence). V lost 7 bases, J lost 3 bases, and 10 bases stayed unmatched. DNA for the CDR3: TGTGCCAGCAACCCGGGACAGGGGGTTCCTCACTATGGCTACACCTTC. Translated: CASNPGQGVPHYGYTF.

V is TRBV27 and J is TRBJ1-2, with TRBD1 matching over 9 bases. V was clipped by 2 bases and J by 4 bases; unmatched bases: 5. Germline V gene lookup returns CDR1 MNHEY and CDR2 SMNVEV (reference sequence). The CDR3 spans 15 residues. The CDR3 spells CASSLVPGQGYGYTF. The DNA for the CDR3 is TGTGCCAGCAGTTTAGTTCCGGGACAGGGCTATGGCTACACCTTC.